This TCR beta chain emerged from a study of cytomegalovirus exposure and HLA in healthy donors. Overall study findings and caveats: As confirmed in vitro, a few CMV-associated chains were specific for CMV antigens.

This CDR3 region has 15 residues. Trimming left V 4 bases short and J 1 base short, with 14 bases between. The germline V gene encodes CDR1 ENHRY and CDR2 SYGVKD. PCR primers comprised 60 Vbeta and 13 Jbeta primers. Only in-frame clones appear in the TCRdb table, and some are missing; sequencing was by immunoSEQ multiplex PCR. The repertoire holds over 100,000 clones, with less than 65% as singletons. Of note for this clone: Its antigen is not known.

Input material: PBMCs. V gene TRBV10-3 combines with J gene TRBJ2-7; maybe TRBD1 (6 bases). The clonotype was recovered from a man between 40 and 49 years old in good health and CMV-seropositive. This CDR3 reads CAISGIDRTSYEQYF. CDR3 nucleotides: TGTGCCATCAGTGGGATAGACAGGACTTCCTACGAGCAGTACTTC.